This is a list of T cell receptor beta chains from one sample in a study of T-cell memory formation after mild COVID-19. Each CDR3 protein is one row after TCRdb ran MiXCR on the 5' RACE reads. The sample lists about 15,000 distinct CDR3 sequences, 20% to 25% occurring once. Sequencing was carried out using PBMCs or a T cell subset sorted from them (not recorded which). Receptor source: a man aged 18 to 35 who had mild COVID-19 (a few samples of this study predate the infection). Cell type and time point are not known. Both conserved end residues are trimmed from each CDR3.

V gene	J gene	CDR3 length	CDR3 protein
TRBV9	TRBJ1-1	13	ASSVATRSDGEAF
TRBV7-6	TRBJ2-5	14	ASSARSTSGGEGQY
TRBV7-3	TRBJ2-1	14	ASSPQPSPGYNEQF
TRBV5-5	TRBJ1-1	11	ASTRTVNTEAF
TRBV4-1	TRBJ1-1	14	ASRHTPGHVNTEAF
TRBV24-1	TRBJ2-1	11	ATSDFRVGEQF
TRBV11-2	TRBJ2-7	14	ASSPVRAPFLAEQY
TRBV7-9	TRBJ2-3	15	ASSLPRASGDTDTQY
TRBV6-6	TRBJ2-2	15	ASSYGTKTENTGELF
TRBV5-1	TRBJ2-2	13	ASSVGQGGIGELF
TRBV12-3/TRBV12-4	TRBJ1-6	13	ASSLRGPIHSPLH
TRBV4-1	TRBJ2-6	16	ASSQRRTGPSGANVLT
TRBV5-1	TRBJ2-7	12	ASSLGERPYEQY
TRBV28	TRBJ1-2	12	ASSFRQEPYGYT
TRBV29-1	TRBJ2-3	10	SVELGDDTQY
TRBV10-3	TRBJ2-2	12	AIRLSGLAGELF
TRBV5-5	TRBJ2-7	13	ASSAITTGRGEQY
TRBV7-8	TRBJ2-7	10	ASSLPPYEQY